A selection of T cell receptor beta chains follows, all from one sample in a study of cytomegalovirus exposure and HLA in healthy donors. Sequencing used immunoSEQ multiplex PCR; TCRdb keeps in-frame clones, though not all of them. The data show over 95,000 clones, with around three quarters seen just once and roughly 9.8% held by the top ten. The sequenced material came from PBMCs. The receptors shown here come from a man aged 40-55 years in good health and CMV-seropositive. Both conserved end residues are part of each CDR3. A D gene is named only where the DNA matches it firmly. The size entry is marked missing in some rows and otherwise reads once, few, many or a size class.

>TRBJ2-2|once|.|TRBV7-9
TGTGCCAGCAGCTTACCGGGACTGCGCACCGGGGAGCTGTTTTTT
CASSLPGLRTGELFF
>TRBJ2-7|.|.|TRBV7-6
TGTGCCAGCAGCTTAGCAGGCCGGGGAAGATCGAGCTCCTACGAGCAGTACTTC
CASSLAGRGRSSSYEQYF
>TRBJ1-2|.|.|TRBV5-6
TGTGCCAGCAGGCGTGGGGCAAAAAACTATGGCTACACCTTC
CASRRGAKNYGYTF
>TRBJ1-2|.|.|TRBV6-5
TGTGCCAGCAGTTACCGGACACCACCCTATGGCTACACCTTC
CASSYRTPPYGYTF
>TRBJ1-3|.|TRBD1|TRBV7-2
TGTGCCAGCAGCTTAGTGACAGGGTTCTCTGGAAACACCATATATTTT
CASSLVTGFSGNTIYF
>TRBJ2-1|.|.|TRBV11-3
TGTGCCAGCAGCTTAGCACAGAACAATGAGCAGTTCTTC
CASSLAQNNEQFF
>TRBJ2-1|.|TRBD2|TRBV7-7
TGTGCTAGCAGCGTACTAGCGGGGGGAGGAAATGAGCAGTTCTTC
CASSVLAGGGNEQFF
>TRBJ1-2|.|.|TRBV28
TGTGCCAGCAGTCCCCCCTGGGGGCTAGGCTATGGCTACACCTTC
CASSPPWGLGYGYTF
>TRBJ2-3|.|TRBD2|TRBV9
TGTGCCAGCAGCCCCCGACCAGTGGGACTAGCGGGGGGCCATGGGGATACGCAGTATTTT
CASSPRPVGLAGGHGDTQYF
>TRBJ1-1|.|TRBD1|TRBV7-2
TGTGCCAGCAGCTCACGGACAGGGAACACTGAAGCTTTCTTT
CASSSRTGNTEAFF
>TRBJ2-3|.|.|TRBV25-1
TGTGCCAGCAGTGAATACGCAGGGGATACGCAGTATTTT
CASSEYAGDTQYF
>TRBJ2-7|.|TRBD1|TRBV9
TGTGCCAGCAGCGCCGGACAGGGGAGACACGAGCAGTACTTC
CASSAGQGRHEQYF
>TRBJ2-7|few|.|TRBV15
TGTGCCACCAGCAGAGAGGGACAATCTTCCTACGAGCAGTACTTC
CATSREGQSSYEQYF
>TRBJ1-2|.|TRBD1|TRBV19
TGTGCCAGTAGTAGGACAGGGGGCTCGGGGGACTATGGCTACACCTTC
CASSRTGGSGDYGYTF
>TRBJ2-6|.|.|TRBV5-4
TGTGCCAGCAGCCTGGGCGGGGGGGCCAACGTCCTGACTTTC
CASSLGGGANVLTF
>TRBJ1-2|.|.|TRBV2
TGTGCCAGCAGTGAAGCGGGGAGGGTCTATGGCTACACCTTC
CASSEAGRVYGYTF
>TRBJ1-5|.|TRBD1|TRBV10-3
TGTGCCATCAGTGAGCCCGGAGGCAGGGGGGGCAATCAGCCCCAGCATTTT
CAISEPGGRGGNQPQHF
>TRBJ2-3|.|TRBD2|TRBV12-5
TGTGCTAGTGCAGACAGCGGGGCTAGCACAGATACGCAGTATTTT
CASADSGASTDTQYF
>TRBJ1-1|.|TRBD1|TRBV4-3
TGCGCCAGCAGCCGCGGACAGGGGAGCACTGAAGCTTTCTTT
CASSRGQGSTEAFF
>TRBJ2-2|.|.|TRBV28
TGTGCCAGCAGACGTATTTTTACAGGTGCGACCGGGGAGCTGTTTTTT
CASRRIFTGATGELFF
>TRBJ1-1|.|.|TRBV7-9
TGTGCCAGCAGCTTCATCAGGGGCTCGAGGACTGAAGCTTTCTTT
CASSFIRGSRTEAFF
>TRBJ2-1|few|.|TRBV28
TGTGCCAGCAGTCTCCTCGGTTCCTACAATGAGCAGTTCTTC
CASSLLGSYNEQFF
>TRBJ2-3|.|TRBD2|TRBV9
TGTGCCAGCAGCGTATCTGGACTAGCGGGGGAATCTAGCACAGATACGCAGTATTTT
CASSVSGLAGESSTDTQYF
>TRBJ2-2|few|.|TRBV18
TGTGCCAGCTCACCGGTCTGGGGGCCTGGGGAGCTGTTTTTT
CASSPVWGPGELFF
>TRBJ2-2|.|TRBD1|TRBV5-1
TGCGCCAGCAGCTTAAGACAGGGCACCGGGGAGCTGTTTTTT
CASSLRQGTGELFF
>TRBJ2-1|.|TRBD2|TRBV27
TGTGCCAGCAGTTGGGGACTAGCGGGCTACAATGAGCAGTTCTTC
CASSWGLAGYNEQFF
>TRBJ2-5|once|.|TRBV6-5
TGTGCCAGCAGACCAACAGGGTTCCAAGAGACCCAGTACTTC
CASRPTGFQETQYF
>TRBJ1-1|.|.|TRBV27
TGTGCCAGCAGTTATGCGGATCCCGGGTACACTGAAGCTTTCTTT
CASSYADPGYTEAFF
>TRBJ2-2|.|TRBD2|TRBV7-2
TGTGCCAGCAGCTCTGGGTCTAGCGGGGGCTCGAACACCGGGGAGCTGTTTTTT
CASSSGSSGGSNTGELFF
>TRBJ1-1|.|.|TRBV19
TGTGCCAGTAGTGCTGGACAGTTGGACACTGAAGCTTTCTTT
CASSAGQLDTEAFF
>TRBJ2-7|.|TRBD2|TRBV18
TGTGCCAGCACCACGGGACTAGCGGGGCCCTACGAGCAGTACTTC
CASTTGLAGPYEQYF